This T cell receptor beta chain was sequenced in a study of graft-versus-host responses after intestinal transplantation. Here immunoSEQ multiplex PCR was the method, and the copy in TCRdb shows in-frame clones only, minus some. The sample shows 90,000 or so clones, around 80% of them seen only once. As concerns this clone: Its antigen is not identified.

Germline CDR1 and CDR2: LNHDA and SQIVND (reference sequence). The ends were cut back, 5 bases at V and 9 bases at J, with 10 bases in the middle. This CDR3 contains 11 residues. General study findings and limits: Graft-donor T cell macrochimerism in patients accompanied high graft-versus-host to host-versus-graft clonal ratios in allografts.

The origin of this receptor is a human donor who received an intestinal transplant. The chain recombines TRBV19 with TRBJ1-1; D possibly corresponds to TRBD1 (6 bases). The sequenced sample was unstimulated CD4+ T cells sorted from spleen or lymph node cells, obtained before intestinal transplant. CDR3 sequence: CASSGGLQAFF. The CDR3 region has the DNA TGTGCCAGTAGTGGGGGCTTGCAAGCTTTCTTT.